This T cell receptor (beta chain) came from a study of T cells in narcolepsy. Trimming took 4 bases from V and 5 from J; bases not matched to a gene: 10. The CDR3 is 15 residues long. Germline CDR1 reads LGHNA; CDR2 reads YSLEER. The protocol was immunoSEQ multiplex PCR, while the TCRdb copy is restricted to in-frame clones and leaves out a portion. In the table there are about 10,000 clones, 70% to 75% of which are singletons. The specimen was CD45RA- memory CD8+ T cells from PBMCs. The V call is TRBV4-3, the J call TRBJ2-7; 8 nucleotides agree with TRBD1. The TCR comes from a human donor with narcolepsy. Here the CDR3 DNA reads TGCGCCAGCAGCCTCCAGGACAGGGAGTCTAACGAGCAGTACTTC. It codes for CASSLQDRESNEQYF.